Following are 3 T cell receptor beta chains from one sample sequenced in a study of blood T cells in healthy people across ages. Together with a sample-barcoded 5' primer, a J-beta primer mix was included in a second PCR lasting roughly 7 to 11 cycles. TCRdb itself ran the 5' RACE reads through MiXCR, one entry per CDR3 protein. This sample has around 1,000,000 distinct CDR3 sequences, with about 25% found just once. These data were also filed under a second study, of T cells of mothers and their children.

Sequences were obtained from blood. The receptors stem from a girl aged 2-10 years in good health.

The rearrangement uses TRBV28 and TRBJ2-2, with TRBD1 matching over 9 bases. This CDR3 is 12 amino acids long. Germline V gene sequence: CDR1 MDHEN, CDR2 SYDVKM. V shed 8 bases and J 14 bases; nucleotides not matched to a gene: 9. For the CDR3, the DNA is TGTGCCAGCGGATCCACAGGGGGCGAACTGTTTTTT. This sequence encodes CASGSTGGELFF.

The J gene is TRBJ2-6, the V gene TRBV12-3 or TRBV12-4; D tentatively reads TRBD1 or TRBD2 (6 bases each). The CDR3 contains 15 residues. V lost 6 bases to trimming and J lost 5 bases, with 14 bases between them. The CDR3 sequence is CASRSGGGWANVLTF. The CDR3 region has the DNA TGTGCCAGCAGATCCGGGGGCGGGTGGGCCAACGTCCTGACTTTC.

In this sample, this clonotype turned up a few times. The V gene is TRBV6-2 or TRBV6-3, the J gene TRBJ2-1; 12 bases line up with TRBD1. Germline values: CDR1 MNHEY, CDR2 SVGEGT. The junction had 5 bases not matched to a gene; V was cut back by 5 bases and J by 9 bases. The CDR3 is made up of 14 amino acids. For the CDR3, the DNA is TGTGCCAGCAGTCCGGGACAGGGGGCCGGTGAGCAGTTCTTC. It codes for CASSPGQGAGEQFF.